This T cell receptor (beta chain) derives from a study of T cells in localized non-small cell lung cancer. Study outcomes and limitations: As only one tumor region underwent sequencing, heterogeneity remains possible.

CDR1 is SEHNR and CDR2 is FQNEAQ in the germline V gene (reference sequence). There are 14 residues in the CDR3. V dropped 6 bases and J dropped 3; count of bases not matched to a gene: 3. Repertoires were generated with immunoSEQ multiplex PCR, while TCRdb's copy carries only in-frame clones and drops some. The table lists some 50,000 clones, roughly 86% of them singletons. About this clone: Its antigen is unknown.

V usage is TRBV7-9 and J usage is TRBJ1-3, with 9 bases lining up with TRBD1. The receptor's source is a female donor with stage II lung adenocarcinoma. This sample comprised PBMCs, obtained before any cancer treatment. In DNA, the CDR3 is TGTGCCAGCAGTCGGGACAGGGATGGAAACACCATATATTTT. This sequence encodes CASSRDRDGNTIYF.